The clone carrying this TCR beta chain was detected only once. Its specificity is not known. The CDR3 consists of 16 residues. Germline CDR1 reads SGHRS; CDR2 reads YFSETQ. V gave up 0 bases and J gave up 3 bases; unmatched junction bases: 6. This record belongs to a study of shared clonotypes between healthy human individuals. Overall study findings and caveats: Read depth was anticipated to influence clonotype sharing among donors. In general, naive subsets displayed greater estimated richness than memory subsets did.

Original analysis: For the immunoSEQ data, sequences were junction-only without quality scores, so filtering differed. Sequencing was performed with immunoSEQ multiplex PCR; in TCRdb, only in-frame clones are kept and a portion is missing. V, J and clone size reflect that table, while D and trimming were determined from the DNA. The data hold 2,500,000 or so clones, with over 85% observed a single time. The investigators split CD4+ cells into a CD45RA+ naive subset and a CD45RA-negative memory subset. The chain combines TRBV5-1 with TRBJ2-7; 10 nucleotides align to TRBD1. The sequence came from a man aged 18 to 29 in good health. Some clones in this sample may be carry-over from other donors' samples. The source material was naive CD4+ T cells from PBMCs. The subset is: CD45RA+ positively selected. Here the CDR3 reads CASSLGRDRGGYEQYF. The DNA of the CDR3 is TGCGCCAGCAGCTTGGGCCGGGACAGGGGAGGCTACGAGCAGTACTTC.